This T cell receptor (beta chain) came from a study of blood T cell repertoires in COVID-19. Across the study: Sites across the United States, Italy and Spain contributed samples from acute and convalescent COVID-19. Nucleic acid was either cDNA or gDNA, and it came from T cells, B-cell-depleted T cells, or PBMCs.

Per the authors' pipeline: By means of reference gene primer amplification, nucleated cell counts were estimated. Sequencing was performed with immunoSEQ multiplex PCR; in TCRdb, only in-frame clones are kept and a portion is missing. Clone size and V and J calls were adopted from that table, with D and trimming inferred from the DNA. The sample holds about 88,000 clones, around 88% seen once. Seattle patients were enrolled during active infection and followed longitudinally. The TCR sequence derives from a woman aged 60-75 years with COVID-19, enrolled during active disease. The sample consisted of peripheral blood.

The CDR3 bases are TGTGCCAGCAGCGTAGCCACGGGGGCTAGCGGGACTTATACGCAGTATTTT. The encoded protein is CASSVATGASGTYTQYF. V is TRBV9 and J is TRBJ2-3, with 9 bases aligning to TRBD2. Germline lookup yields CDR1 SGDLS and CDR2 YYNGEE. After removal of 0 bases from V and 7 bases from J, the junction contained 12 bases not matched to a gene. The CDR3 extends over 17 amino acids.